The sequence of this T cell receptor (beta chain) was determined in a study of OX40 agonist ivuxolimab in advanced cancers. Describing the broader study: Ivuxolimab was a fully human IgG2 agonistic monoclonal antibody targeting the costimulatory receptor OX40 (CD134). Peripheral TCRbeta sequencing was intended to test whether TCR sequence diversity was altered and clonal T-cell expansion was caused by ivuxolimab. Intravenous ivuxolimab was administered to patients every 2 weeks at six dose levels: 0.01, 0.1, 0.3, 1.5, 3 and 10 mg/kg. Three dose-escalation patients achieved partial responses, one with hepatocellular carcinoma and two with cutaneous melanoma. The paper describes the monotherapy dose-escalation part (N ≈ 51 patients) of the phase I trial of ivuxolimab. The dose-escalation cohort was 82.7% male with a mean age of 60 years, ranging from 23 to 79. Of the roughly 51 patients in dose escalation, approximately 20 had hepatocellular carcinoma, some 15 had melanoma, 9 had renal cell carcinoma and 9 had head and neck cancer. Prior anti-PD-1, anti-PD-L1 or anti-CTLA-4 therapy was permitted, and about two fifths of dose-escalation patients had received checkpoint inhibitors. Results and caveats for the whole study, not just this receptor: On average, CD8+ T cells showed more expanded clones than CD4+ T cells after ivuxolimab. In the 0.1-3.0 mg/kg groups, partial responders were among the patients with the lowest normalized peripheral clonal expansion, particularly in CD8+ T cells. The antigen specificity of the peripheral T cells that underwent clonal expansion was not determined. At doses of 0.1 to 3.0 mg/kg, clonal expansion of both CD4+ and CD8+ T cells in blood was seen between baseline and week 6. Low levels of normalized T-cell clonal expansion were also seen in some patients who did not respond.

Genomic DNA was isolated from the sorted cells so that the TCRbeta CDR3 region could be sequenced. TCRbeta CDR3 regions were sequenced using the immunoSEQ Assay. TCRdb limited this immuneACCESS table to in-frame rearrangements with V and J called. A share of clones is missing; checked studies link under half to unresolved V genes, and the rest is unexplained. This sample has about 95,000 clones in its table, and nearly 90% of those were observed once. The ten largest clones add up to around 0.34% of the sample. The trial excluded patients who had a history of autoimmune disease or who were on systemic immunosuppression. Peripheral blood for TCR sequencing was collected from all dose cohorts at baseline, on cycle 4 day 1, and on cycle 7 day 1. The samples were taken from a phase I, first-in-human, multicenter, open-label dose-escalation trial of ivuxolimab. Adults with locally advanced or metastatic melanoma, renal cell carcinoma, hepatocellular carcinoma or head and neck squamous cell carcinoma were enrolled in the trial. CD4+ and CD8+ T cells were sorted separately from peripheral blood before TCR sequencing.

This clone was observed once. Its antigen is still unknown. Base qualities are not recorded, but no much larger clone differs from it by a single base. From the cysteine up to the phenylalanine, the CDR3 has a length of 15 residues. Kept here is only the CDR3 DNA, which spans 45 bases and is read in frame from base 1. V is pruned by 6 bases and J by 0 bases, leaving 5 bases of the junction without a gene match. The germline V gene provides CDR1 MDHEN and CDR2 SYDVKM. The clonotype was recovered from an adult with an advanced solid tumor such as melanoma, head and neck, liver or kidney cancer. The chain employs TRBV28 and TRBJ1-5; 7 nucleotides in the junction match TRBD1. Sample: CD4+ or CD8+ T cells sorted from blood, taken in a trial of the OX40 agonist ivuxolimab. For the CDR3, the sequence is CASRRQGYSNQPQHF. The DNA reads as follows: TGTGCCAGCAGGAGACAGGGTTATAGCAATCAGCCCCAGCATTTT.